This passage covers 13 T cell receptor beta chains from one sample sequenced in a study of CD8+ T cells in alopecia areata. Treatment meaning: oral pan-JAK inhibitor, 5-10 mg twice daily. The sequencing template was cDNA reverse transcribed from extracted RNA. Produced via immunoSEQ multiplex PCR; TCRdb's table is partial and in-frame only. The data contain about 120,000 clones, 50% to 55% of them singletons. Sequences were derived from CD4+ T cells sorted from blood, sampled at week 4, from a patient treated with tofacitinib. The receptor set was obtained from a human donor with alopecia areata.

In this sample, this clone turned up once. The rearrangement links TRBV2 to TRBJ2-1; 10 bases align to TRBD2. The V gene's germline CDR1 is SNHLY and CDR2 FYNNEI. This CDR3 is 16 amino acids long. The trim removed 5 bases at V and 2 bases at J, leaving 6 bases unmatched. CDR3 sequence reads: CASSTRLAGAYNEQFF. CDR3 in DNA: TGTGCCAGCAGTACACGACTAGCGGGTGCCTACAATGAGCAGTTCTTC.

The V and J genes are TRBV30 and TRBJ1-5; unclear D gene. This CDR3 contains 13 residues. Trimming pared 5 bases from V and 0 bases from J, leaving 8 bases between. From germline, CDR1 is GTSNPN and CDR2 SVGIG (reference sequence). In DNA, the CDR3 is TGTGCCTGGGCTCTGGATAGCAATCAGCCCCAGCATTTT. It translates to CAWALDSNQPQHF.

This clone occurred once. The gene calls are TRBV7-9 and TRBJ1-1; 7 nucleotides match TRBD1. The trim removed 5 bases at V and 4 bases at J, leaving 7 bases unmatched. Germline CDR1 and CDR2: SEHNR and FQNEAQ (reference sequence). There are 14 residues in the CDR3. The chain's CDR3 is CASSEDRFGTEAFF. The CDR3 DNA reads TGTGCCAGCAGCGAGGACAGGTTCGGCACTGAAGCTTTCTTT. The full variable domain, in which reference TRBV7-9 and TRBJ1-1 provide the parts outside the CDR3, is DTGVSQNPRHKITKRGQNVTFRCDPISEHNRLYWYRQTLGQGPEFLTYFQNEAQLEKSRLLSDRFSAERPKGSFSTLEIQRTEQGDSAMYLCASSEDRFGTEAFFGQGTRLTVV.

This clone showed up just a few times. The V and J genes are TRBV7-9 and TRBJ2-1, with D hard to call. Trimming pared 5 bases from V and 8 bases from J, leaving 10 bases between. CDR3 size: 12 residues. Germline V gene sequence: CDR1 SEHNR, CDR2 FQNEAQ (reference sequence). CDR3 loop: CASSPLVYEQFF. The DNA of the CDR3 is TGTGCCAGCAGCCCCCTTGTTTATGAGCAGTTCTTC.

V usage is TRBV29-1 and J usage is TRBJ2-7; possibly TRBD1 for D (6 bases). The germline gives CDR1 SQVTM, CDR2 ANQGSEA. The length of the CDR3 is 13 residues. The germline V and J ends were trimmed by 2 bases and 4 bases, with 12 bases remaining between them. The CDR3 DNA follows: TGCAGCGTTGAACCACCAGGGGATTACGAGCAGTACTTC. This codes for CSVEPPGDYEQYF.

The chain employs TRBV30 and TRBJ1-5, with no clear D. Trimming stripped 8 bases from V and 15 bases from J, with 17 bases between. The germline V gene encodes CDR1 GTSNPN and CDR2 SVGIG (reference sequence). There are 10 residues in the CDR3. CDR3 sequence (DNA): TGTGCCGGGCGAGGAGGTATTCGGCATTTT. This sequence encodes CAGRGGIRHF.

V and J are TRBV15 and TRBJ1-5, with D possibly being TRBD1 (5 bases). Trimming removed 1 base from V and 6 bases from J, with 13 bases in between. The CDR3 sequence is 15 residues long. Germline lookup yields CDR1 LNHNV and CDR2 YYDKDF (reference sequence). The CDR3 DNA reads TGTGCCACCAGCAGAGTACAGGTTGACCTTCAGCCCCAGCATTTT. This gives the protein CATSRVQVDLQPQHF.

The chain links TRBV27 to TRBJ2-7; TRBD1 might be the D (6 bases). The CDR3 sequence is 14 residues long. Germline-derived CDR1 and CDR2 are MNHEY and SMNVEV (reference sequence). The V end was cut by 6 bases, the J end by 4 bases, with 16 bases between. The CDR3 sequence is CASRRVQGPYEQYF. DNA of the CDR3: TGTGCCAGCAGGAGGGTACAGGGTCCGTACGAGCAGTACTTC.

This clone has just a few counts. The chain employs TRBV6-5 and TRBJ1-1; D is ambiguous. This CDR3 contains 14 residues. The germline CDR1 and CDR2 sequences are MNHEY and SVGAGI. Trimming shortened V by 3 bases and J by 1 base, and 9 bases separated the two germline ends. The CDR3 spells CASSYANRNTEAFF. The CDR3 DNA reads TGTGCCAGCAGTTATGCAAACAGGAACACTGAAGCTTTCTTT.

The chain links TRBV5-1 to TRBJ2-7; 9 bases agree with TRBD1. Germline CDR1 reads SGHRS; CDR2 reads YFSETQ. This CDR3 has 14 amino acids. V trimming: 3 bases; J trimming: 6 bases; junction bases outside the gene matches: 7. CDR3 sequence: CASSSGTGTGEQYF. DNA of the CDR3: TGCGCCAGCAGCTCCGGGACAGGGACGGGCGAGCAGTACTTC. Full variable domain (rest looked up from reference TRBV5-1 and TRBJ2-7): KAGVTQTPRYLIKTRGQQVTLSCSPISGHRSVSWYQQTPGQGLQFLFEYFSETQRNKGNFPGRFSGRQFSNSRSEMNVSTLELGDSALYLCASSSGTGTGEQYFGPGTRLTVT.

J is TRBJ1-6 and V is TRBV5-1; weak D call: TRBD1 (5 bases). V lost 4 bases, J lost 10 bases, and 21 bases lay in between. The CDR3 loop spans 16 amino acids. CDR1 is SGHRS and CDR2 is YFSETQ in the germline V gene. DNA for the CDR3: TGCGCCAGCAGCGCCGTACCGGGACCAAAACCGTCACCCCTCCACTTT. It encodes CASSAVPGPKPSPLHF.

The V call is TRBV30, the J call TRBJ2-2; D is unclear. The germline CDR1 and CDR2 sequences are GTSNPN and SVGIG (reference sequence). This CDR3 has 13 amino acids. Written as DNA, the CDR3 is TGTGCAAGACTCAACCCAAACACCGGGGAGCTGTTTTTT. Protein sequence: CARLNPNTGELFF.

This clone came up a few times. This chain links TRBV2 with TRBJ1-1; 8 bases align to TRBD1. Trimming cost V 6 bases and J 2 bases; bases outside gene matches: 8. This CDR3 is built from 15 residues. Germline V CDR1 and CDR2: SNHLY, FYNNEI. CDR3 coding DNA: TGTGCCAGCAGCGCCCAAGGGACAGGTAACACTGAAGCTTTCTTT. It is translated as CASSAQGTGNTEAFF.